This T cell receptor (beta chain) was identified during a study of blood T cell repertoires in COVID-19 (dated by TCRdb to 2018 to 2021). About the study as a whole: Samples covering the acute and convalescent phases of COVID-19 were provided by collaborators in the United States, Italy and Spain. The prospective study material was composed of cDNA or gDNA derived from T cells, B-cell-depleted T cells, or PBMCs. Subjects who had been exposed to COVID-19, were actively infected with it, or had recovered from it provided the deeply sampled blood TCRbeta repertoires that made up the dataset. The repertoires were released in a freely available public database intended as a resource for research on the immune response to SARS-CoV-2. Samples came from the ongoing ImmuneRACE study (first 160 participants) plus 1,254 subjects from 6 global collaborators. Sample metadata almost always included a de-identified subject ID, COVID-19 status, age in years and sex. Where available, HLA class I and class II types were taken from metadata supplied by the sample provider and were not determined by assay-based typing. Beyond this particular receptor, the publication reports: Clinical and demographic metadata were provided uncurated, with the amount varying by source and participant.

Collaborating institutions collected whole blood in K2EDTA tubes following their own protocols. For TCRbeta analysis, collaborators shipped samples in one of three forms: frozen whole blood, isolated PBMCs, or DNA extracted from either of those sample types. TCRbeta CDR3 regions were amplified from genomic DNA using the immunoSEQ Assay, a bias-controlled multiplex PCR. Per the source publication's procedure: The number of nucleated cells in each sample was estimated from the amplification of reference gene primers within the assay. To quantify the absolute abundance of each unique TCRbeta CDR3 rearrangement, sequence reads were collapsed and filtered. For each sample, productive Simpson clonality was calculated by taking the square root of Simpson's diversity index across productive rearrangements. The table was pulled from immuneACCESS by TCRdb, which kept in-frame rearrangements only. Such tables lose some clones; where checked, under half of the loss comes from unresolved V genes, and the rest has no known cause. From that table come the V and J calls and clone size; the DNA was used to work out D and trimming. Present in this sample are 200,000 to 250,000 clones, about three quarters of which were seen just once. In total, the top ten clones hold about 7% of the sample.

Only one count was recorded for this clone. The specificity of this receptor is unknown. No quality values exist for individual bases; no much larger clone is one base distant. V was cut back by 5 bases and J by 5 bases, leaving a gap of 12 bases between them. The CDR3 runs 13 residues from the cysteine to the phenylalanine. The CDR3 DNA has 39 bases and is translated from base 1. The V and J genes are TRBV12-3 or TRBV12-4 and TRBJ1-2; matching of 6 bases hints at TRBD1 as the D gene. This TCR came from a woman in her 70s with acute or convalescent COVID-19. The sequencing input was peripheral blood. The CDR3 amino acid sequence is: CASSPGQRYGYTF. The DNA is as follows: TGTGCCAGCAGTCCTGGACAGAGATATGGCTACACCTTC.